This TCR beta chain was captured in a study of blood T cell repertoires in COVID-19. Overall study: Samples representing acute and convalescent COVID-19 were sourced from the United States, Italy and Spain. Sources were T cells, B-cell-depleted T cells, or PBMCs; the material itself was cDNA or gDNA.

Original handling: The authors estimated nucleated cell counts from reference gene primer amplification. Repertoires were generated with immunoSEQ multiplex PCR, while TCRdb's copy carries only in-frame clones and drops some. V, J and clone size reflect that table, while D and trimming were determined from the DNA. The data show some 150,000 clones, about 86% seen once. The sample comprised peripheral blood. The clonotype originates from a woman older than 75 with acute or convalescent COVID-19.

The CDR3: CASSRDNRRGYEQYF. DNA of the CDR3: TGTGCCAGCAGCCGAGACAACCGACGGGGCTACGAGCAGTACTTC. The genes are TRBV3-1 (or the pseudogene TRBV3-2) and TRBJ2-7, with D perhaps matching TRBD2 (5 bases). CDR1 LGHDT and CDR2 YNNKEL come from the germline V gene (reference sequence). Trimming shortened V by 4 bases and J by 3 bases, and 16 bases separated the two germline ends. The CDR3 has 15 amino acids.